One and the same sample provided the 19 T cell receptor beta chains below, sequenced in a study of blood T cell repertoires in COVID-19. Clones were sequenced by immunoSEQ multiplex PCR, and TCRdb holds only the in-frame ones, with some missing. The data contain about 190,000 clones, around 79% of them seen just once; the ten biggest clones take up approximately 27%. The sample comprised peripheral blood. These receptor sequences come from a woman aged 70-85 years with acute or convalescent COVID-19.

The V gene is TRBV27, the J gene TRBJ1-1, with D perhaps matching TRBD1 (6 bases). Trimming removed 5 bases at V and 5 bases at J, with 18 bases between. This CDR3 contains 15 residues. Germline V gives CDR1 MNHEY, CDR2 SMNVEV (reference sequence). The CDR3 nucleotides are TGTGCCAGCAGTATGACTCAGGGGTGGATTACTGAAGCTTTCTTT. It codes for CASSMTQGWITEAFF.

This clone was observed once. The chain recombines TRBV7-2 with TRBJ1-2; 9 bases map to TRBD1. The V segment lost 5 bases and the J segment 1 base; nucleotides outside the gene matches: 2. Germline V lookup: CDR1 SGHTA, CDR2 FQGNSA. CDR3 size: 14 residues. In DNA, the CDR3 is TGTGCCAGCAGCCCGGGACAGGGTAACTATGGCTACACCTTC. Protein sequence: CASSPGQGNYGYTF.

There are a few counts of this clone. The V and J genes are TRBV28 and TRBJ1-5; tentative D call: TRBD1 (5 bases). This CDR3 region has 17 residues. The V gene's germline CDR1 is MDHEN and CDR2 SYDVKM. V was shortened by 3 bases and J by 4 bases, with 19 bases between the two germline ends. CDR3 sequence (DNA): TGTGCCAGCAGTTTGGGGGGGGACGAGGGTTCGAATCAGCCCCAGCATTTT. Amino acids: CASSLGGDEGSNQPQHF.

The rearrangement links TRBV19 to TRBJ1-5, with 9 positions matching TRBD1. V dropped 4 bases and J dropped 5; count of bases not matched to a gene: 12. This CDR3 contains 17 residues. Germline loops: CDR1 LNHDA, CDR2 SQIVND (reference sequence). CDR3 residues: CASSTLGRGQGYQPQHF. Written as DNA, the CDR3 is TGTGCCAGTAGTACCTTGGGGAGGGGACAGGGCTATCAGCCCCAGCATTTT.

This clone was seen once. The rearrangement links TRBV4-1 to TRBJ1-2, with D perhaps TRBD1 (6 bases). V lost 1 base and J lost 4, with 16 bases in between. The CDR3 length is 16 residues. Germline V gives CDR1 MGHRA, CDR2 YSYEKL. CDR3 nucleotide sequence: TGCGCCAGCAGCCAAGGAATTGGGGACAATGCCTATGGCTACACCTTC. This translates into CASSQGIGDNAYGYTF.

The CDR3 loop reads CASSLLGDRGPEGSGNTIYF. The CDR3 bases are TGTGCCAGCAGCTTACTTGGGGACAGGGGACCCGAAGGCTCTGGAAACACCATATATTTT. The V gene is TRBV21-1, the J gene TRBJ1-3; the table's D gene call, TRBD1, was not cross checked with the DNA. TRBV21-1 is listed as a pseudogene. This CDR3 comprises 20 residues.

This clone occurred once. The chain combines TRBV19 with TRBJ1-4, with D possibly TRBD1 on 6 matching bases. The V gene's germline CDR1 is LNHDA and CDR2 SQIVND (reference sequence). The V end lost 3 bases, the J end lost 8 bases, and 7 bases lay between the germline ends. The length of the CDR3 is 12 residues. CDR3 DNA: TGTGCCAGTAGTATCGGACAGGAAAAACTGTTTTTT. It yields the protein CASSIGQEKLFF.

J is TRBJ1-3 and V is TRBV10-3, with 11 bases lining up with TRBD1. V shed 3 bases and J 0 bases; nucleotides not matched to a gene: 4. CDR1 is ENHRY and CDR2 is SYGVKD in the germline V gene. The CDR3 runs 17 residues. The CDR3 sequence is CAISDLGTGGSGNTIYF. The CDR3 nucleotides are TGTGCCATCAGTGATCTCGGGACAGGGGGCTCTGGAAACACCATATATTTT.

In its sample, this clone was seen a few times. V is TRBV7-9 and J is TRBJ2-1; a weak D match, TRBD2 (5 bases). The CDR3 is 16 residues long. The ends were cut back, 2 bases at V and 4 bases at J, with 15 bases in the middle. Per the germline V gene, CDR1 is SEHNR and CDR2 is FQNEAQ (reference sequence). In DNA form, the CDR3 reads TGTGCCAGCAGCTTAATGTACAGCGGCGGTTACAATGAGCAGTTCTTC. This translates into CASSLMYSGGYNEQFF.

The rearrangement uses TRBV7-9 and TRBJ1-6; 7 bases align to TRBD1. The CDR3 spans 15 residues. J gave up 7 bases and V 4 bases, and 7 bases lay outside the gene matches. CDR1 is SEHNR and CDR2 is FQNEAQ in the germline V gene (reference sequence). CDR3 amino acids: CASSYATGQNSPLHF. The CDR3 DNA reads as TGTGCCAGCAGCTACGCGACGGGACAGAATTCACCCCTCCACTTT.

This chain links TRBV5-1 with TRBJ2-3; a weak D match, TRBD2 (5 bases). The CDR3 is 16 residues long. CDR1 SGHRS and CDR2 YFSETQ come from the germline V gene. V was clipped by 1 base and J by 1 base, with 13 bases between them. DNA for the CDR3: TGCGCCAGCAGCTTGACCGGGGAAGAAGGCACAGATACGCAGTATTTT. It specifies CASSLTGEEGTDTQYF.

The CDR3 DNA reads TGTGCCAGCAGCGTGGACGGCGGGAGGGCCGTCGAGCAGTACTTC. This gives the protein CASSVDGGRAVEQYF. J is TRBJ2-7 and V is TRBV5-4; 9 bases are a match to TRBD2. The ends lost 4 bases at V and 6 bases at J; junction bases unmatched: 11. Germline CDR1 and CDR2: SGHNT and YYREEE (reference sequence). The CDR3 length is 15 residues.

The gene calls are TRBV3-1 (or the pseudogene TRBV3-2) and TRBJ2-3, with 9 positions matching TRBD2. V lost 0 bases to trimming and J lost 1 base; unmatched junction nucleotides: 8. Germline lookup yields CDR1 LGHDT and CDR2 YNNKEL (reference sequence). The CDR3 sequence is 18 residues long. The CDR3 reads CASSQDIAGAPRTDTQYF. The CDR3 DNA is TGTGCCAGCAGCCAAGATATAGCGGGAGCCCCACGCACAGATACGCAGTATTTT.

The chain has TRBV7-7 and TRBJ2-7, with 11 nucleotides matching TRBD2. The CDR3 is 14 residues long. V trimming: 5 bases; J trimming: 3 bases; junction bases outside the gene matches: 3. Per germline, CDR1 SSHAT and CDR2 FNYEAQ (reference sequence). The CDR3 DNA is TGTGCCAGCAGCCCACTAGCGGGGGACTACGAGCAGTACTTC. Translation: CASSPLAGDYEQYF.

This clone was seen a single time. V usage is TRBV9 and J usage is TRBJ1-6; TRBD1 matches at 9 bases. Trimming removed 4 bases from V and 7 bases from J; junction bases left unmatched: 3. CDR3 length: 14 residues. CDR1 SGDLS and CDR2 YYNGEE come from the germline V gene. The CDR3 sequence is CASSRQGDNSPLHF. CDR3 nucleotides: TGTGCCAGCAGCCGACAGGGGGACAATTCACCCCTCCACTTT. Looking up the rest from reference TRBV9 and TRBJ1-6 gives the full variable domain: DSGVTQTPKHLITATGQRVTLRCSPRSGDLSVYWYQQSLDQGLQFLIQYYNGEERAKGNILERFSAQQFPDLHSELNLSSLELGDSALYFCASSRQGDNSPLHFGNGTRLTVT.

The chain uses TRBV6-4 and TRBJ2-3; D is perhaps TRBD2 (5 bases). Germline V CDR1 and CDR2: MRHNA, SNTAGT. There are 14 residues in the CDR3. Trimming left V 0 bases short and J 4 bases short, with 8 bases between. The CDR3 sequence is CASSDSRVSDTQYF. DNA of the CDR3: TGTGCCAGCAGTGACTCGAGGGTCTCAGATACGCAGTATTTT.

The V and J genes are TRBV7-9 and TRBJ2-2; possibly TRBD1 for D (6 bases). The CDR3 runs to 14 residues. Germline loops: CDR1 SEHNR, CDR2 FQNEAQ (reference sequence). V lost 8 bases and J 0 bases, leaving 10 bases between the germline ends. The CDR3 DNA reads TGTGCCAGCCAGACAGGTTCGAACACCGGGGAGCTGTTTTTT. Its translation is CASQTGSNTGELFF.

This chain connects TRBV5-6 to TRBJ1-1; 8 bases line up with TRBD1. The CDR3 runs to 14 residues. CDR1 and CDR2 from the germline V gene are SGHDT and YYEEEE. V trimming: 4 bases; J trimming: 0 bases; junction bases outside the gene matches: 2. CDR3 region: CASSGQGLNTEAFF. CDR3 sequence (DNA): TGTGCCAGCAGCGGACAGGGATTGAACACTGAAGCTTTCTTT.

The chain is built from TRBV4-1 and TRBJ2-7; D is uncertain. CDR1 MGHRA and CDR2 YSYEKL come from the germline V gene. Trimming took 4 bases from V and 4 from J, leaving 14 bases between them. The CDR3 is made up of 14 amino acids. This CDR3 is CASSPLGVEYEQYF. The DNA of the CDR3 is TGCGCCAGCAGCCCGCTAGGTGTCGAGTACGAGCAGTACTTC.